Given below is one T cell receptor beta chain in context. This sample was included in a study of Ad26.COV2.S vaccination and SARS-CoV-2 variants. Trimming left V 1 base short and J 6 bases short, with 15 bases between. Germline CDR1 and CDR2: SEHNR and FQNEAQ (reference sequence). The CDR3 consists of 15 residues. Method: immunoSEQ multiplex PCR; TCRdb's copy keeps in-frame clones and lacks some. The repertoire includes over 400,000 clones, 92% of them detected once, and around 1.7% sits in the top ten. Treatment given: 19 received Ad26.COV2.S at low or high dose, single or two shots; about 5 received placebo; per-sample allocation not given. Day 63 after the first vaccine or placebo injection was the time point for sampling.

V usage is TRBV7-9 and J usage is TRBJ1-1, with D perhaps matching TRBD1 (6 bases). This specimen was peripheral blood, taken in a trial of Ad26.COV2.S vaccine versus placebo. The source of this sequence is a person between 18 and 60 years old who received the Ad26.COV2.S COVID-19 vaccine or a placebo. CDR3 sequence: CASSLGARGRAEAFF. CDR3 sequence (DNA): TGTGCCAGCAGCTTAGGTGCCAGGGGAAGGGCTGAAGCTTTCTTT.